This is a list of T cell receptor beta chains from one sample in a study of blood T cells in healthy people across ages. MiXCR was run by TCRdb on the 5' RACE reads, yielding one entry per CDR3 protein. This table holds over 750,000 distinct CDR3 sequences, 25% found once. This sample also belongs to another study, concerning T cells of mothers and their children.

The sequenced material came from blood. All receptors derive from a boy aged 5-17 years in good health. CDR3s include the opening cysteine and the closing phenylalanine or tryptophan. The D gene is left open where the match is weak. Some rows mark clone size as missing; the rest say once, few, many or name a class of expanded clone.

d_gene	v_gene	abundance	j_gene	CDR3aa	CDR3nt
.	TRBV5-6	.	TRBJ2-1	CASSPRFDEQFF	TGTGCCAGCAGCCCGAGGTTCGATGAACAGTTCTTC
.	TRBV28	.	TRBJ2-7	CASRRGLSYEQYF	TGTGCCAGCAGACGGGGCCTCTCCTACGAGCAGTACTTC
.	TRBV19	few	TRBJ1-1	CASSRGLGGSGTEAFF	TGTGCCAGTAGTAGGGGGCTGGGAGGTAGCGGTACTGAAGCTTTCTTT
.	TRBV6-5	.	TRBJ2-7	CASTSTVSYEQYF	TGTGCCAGCACGTCGACAGTATCCTACGAGCAGTACTTC
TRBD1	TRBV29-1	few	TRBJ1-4	CSVQGQATNEKLFF	TGCAGCGTTCAAGGACAGGCAACCAATGAAAAACTGTTTTTT
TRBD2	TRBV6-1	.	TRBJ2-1	CASSEAGVPYNEQFF	TGTGCCAGCAGCGAAGCGGGAGTCCCCTACAATGAGCAGTTCTTC
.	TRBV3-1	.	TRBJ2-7	CASSHPNRGWGHEQYF	TGTGCCAGCAGCCATCCGAACAGAGGTTGGGGACACGAGCAGTACTTC
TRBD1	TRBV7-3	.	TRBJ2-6	CASSSRDRGYPGANVLTF	TGTGCCAGCAGCTCACGGGACAGGGGGTATCCTGGGGCCAACGTCCTGACTTTC
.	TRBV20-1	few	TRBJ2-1	CSASGYNEQFF	TGCAGTGCTAGCGGGTACAATGAGCAGTTCTTC
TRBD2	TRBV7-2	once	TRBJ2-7	CASSLTGLAGGVYEQYF	TGTGCCAGCAGCCTTACAGGACTAGCGGGAGGAGTCTACGAGCAGTACTTC
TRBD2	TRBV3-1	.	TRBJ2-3	CASSQVTSGSGTQYF	TGTGCCAGCAGCCAAGTGACTAGCGGGAGTGGTACGCAGTATTTT
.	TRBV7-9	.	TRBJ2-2	CASSFVPGTDTGELFF	TGTGCCAGCAGCTTCGTTCCAGGGACCGACACCGGGGAGCTGTTTTTT
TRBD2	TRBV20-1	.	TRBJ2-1	CSARETSGSRGSYNEQFF	TGCAGTGCTAGAGAAACTAGCGGGAGTAGGGGCTCTTACAATGAGCAGTTCTTC
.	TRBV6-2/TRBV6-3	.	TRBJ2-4	CASSRELGLAKNIQYF	TGTGCCAGCAGTCGAGAATTGGGATTAGCCAAAAACATTCAGTACTTC